A selection of T cell receptor beta chains follows, all from one sample in a study of technical replicates of blood from a handful of donors. Sequenced by immunoSEQ multiplex PCR; TCRdb stores in-frame clones only, minus some. The sample holds about 62,000 clones, about 89% seen once. Sequenced sample: PBMCs. Source of these receptors: a human donor in good health. Some clones in this sample may be carry-over from other donors' samples. CDR3s include the opening cysteine and the closing phenylalanine or tryptophan. The D gene is left open where the match is weak. A row's size may be missing; if present it is once, few, many or a size class.

clone_size: once
j_call: TRBJ2-2
d_call: NA
v_call: TRBV4-1
cdr3_aa: CASSSLLGKGDTGELFF
cdr3_nt: TGCGCCAGCAGTTCCCTTTTGGGGAAAGGGGACACCGGGGAGCTGTTTTTT

clone_size: NA
j_call: TRBJ2-7
d_call: TRBD2
v_call: TRBV4-2
cdr3_aa: CASRYSPSGNDGQYF
cdr3_nt: TGTGCCAGCAGGTACTCGCCTAGCGGGAACGACGGGCAGTACTTC

clone_size: NA
j_call: TRBJ2-3
d_call: NA
v_call: TRBV12-2
cdr3_aa: CASRLATLAGGRSTDTQYF
cdr3_nt: TGTGCAAGTCGCTTAGCAACACTAGCGGGGGGGCGCAGTACAGATACGCAGTATTTT

clone_size: NA
j_call: TRBJ2-3
d_call: NA
v_call: TRBV7-3
cdr3_aa: CASSLLAQSTDTQYF
cdr3_nt: TGTGCCAGCAGCTTACTAGCTCAGAGCACAGATACGCAGTATTTT

clone_size: NA
j_call: TRBJ1-1
d_call: NA
v_call: TRBV5-1
cdr3_aa: CASRPVYRAVKYTEAFF
cdr3_nt: TGCGCCAGCAGGCCGGTCTACAGGGCTGTAAAGTACACTGAAGCTTTCTTT

clone_size: NA
j_call: TRBJ1-2
d_call: TRBD1
v_call: TRBV27
cdr3_aa: CASSLSYGQVNYGYTF
cdr3_nt: TGTGCCAGCAGTTTATCCTACGGACAGGTGAACTATGGCTACACCTTC

clone_size: once
j_call: TRBJ1-4
d_call: NA
v_call: TRBV5-1
cdr3_aa: CASSRGLTNEKLFF
cdr3_nt: TGCGCCAGCAGCCGGGGATTAACTAATGAAAAACTGTTTTTT

clone_size: NA
j_call: TRBJ2-7
d_call: TRBD1
v_call: TRBV19
cdr3_aa: CASSIGTGTYEQYF
cdr3_nt: TGTGCCAGTAGTATAGGGACAGGGACCTACGAGCAGTACTTC

clone_size: NA
j_call: TRBJ1-3
d_call: TRBD1
v_call: TRBV2
cdr3_aa: CASSVGQGGRNTIYF
cdr3_nt: TGTGCCAGCAGCGTCGGACAGGGAGGGCGAAACACCATATATTTT

clone_size: NA
j_call: TRBJ2-2
d_call: TRBD2
v_call: TRBV19
cdr3_aa: CASTFSSSGGSTGELFF
cdr3_nt: TGTGCCAGTACCTTCTCTTCTAGCGGGGGGTCCACCGGGGAGCTGTTTTTT

clone_size: NA
j_call: TRBJ2-5
d_call: TRBD2
v_call: TRBV5-1
cdr3_aa: CASSLVGSGGEETQYF
cdr3_nt: TGCGCCAGCAGCTTGGTTGGTAGCGGGGGGGAAGAGACCCAGTACTTC

clone_size: NA
j_call: TRBJ2-1
d_call: NA
v_call: TRBV6-4
cdr3_aa: CASSDAGYNEQFF
cdr3_nt: TGTGCCAGCAGTGACGCAGGCTACAATGAGCAGTTCTTC

clone_size: NA
j_call: TRBJ2-1
d_call: NA
v_call: TRBV7-9
cdr3_aa: CASSLDGGYEQFF
cdr3_nt: TGTGCCAGCAGCTTAGATGGGGGCTATGAGCAGTTCTTC

clone_size: NA
j_call: TRBJ2-1
d_call: TRBD2
v_call: TRBV7-3
cdr3_aa: CASSRSGSPYNEQFF
cdr3_nt: TGTGCCAGCAGCCGTAGCGGGTCCCCCTACAATGAGCAGTTCTTC

clone_size: NA
j_call: TRBJ1-6
d_call: NA
v_call: TRBV4-3
cdr3_aa: CASSQVGREGSPLHF
cdr3_nt: TGCGCCAGCAGCCAAGTGGGCCGCGAGGGTTCACCCCTCCACTTT

clone_size: NA
j_call: TRBJ2-7
d_call: NA
v_call: TRBV7-6
cdr3_aa: CASSLGGGRGDEQYF
cdr3_nt: TGTGCCAGCAGCTTAGGAGGGGGGAGGGGCGACGAGCAGTACTTC

clone_size: NA
j_call: TRBJ1-1
d_call: TRBD1
v_call: TRBV29-1
cdr3_aa: CSVEIRGQLEAFF
cdr3_nt: TGCAGCGTTGAGATTCGGGGACAGCTTGAAGCTTTCTTT

clone_size: NA
j_call: TRBJ2-1
d_call: TRBD2
v_call: TRBV6-6
cdr3_aa: CASSNGLGALYEQFF
cdr3_nt: TGTGCCAGCAGCAACGGACTAGGCGCTCTCTATGAGCAGTTCTTC

clone_size: NA
j_call: TRBJ2-1
d_call: TRBD1
v_call: TRBV27
cdr3_aa: CASSDRVSYNEQFF
cdr3_nt: TGTGCCAGCAGCGACAGGGTCTCCTACAATGAGCAGTTCTTC

clone_size: NA
j_call: TRBJ2-3
d_call: TRBD2
v_call: TRBV7-8
cdr3_aa: CASTQSSGGTDTQYF
cdr3_nt: TGTGCCAGCACCCAATCTAGCGGGGGCACAGATACGCAGTATTTT

clone_size: NA
j_call: TRBJ2-5
d_call: TRBD1
v_call: TRBV11-2
cdr3_aa: CASSTRQGANQYF
cdr3_nt: TGTGCCAGCAGCACCCGACAGGGGGCGAACCAGTACTTC

clone_size: NA
j_call: TRBJ2-7
d_call: TRBD1
v_call: TRBV6-1
cdr3_aa: CASRPRQGSEQYF
cdr3_nt: TGTGCCAGCAGGCCGAGACAGGGGTCCGAGCAGTACTTC

clone_size: NA
j_call: TRBJ2-1
d_call: NA
v_call: TRBV11-2
cdr3_aa: CASSLAQGWEQFF
cdr3_nt: TGTGCCAGCAGCTTAGCGCAGGGGTGGGAGCAGTTCTTC

clone_size: once
j_call: TRBJ2-5
d_call: NA
v_call: TRBV5-1
cdr3_aa: CASSFQGGGETQYF
cdr3_nt: TGCGCCAGCAGCTTCCAGGGAGGAGGGGAGACCCAGTACTTC

clone_size: NA
j_call: TRBJ1-3
d_call: NA
v_call: TRBV4-1
cdr3_aa: CASSQVRTSGNTIYF
cdr3_nt: TGCGCCAGCAGCCAAGTTCGGACATCTGGAAACACCATATATTTT

clone_size: NA
j_call: TRBJ1-1
d_call: NA
v_call: TRBV20-1
cdr3_aa: CSQPRGTEAFF
cdr3_nt: TGCAGCCAGCCGAGGGGGACTGAAGCTTTCTTT

clone_size: NA
j_call: TRBJ1-1
d_call: TRBD1
v_call: TRBV7-8
cdr3_aa: CASGTGETEAFF
cdr3_nt: TGTGCCAGCGGGACAGGAGAGACTGAAGCTTTCTTT

clone_size: NA
j_call: TRBJ2-2
d_call: NA
v_call: TRBV7-3
cdr3_aa: CASSSLAGGQSFTGELFF
cdr3_nt: TGTGCCAGCAGCTCCTTAGCCGGGGGACAGAGCTTCACCGGGGAGCTGTTTTTT

clone_size: once
j_call: TRBJ2-7
d_call: TRBD2
v_call: TRBV6-7
cdr3_aa: CATLGTSGAYEQYF
cdr3_nt: TGTGCCACCCTCGGGACTAGCGGCGCCTACGAGCAGTACTTC

clone_size: NA
j_call: TRBJ2-7
d_call: NA
v_call: TRBV12-5
cdr3_aa: CASGTNYEQYF
cdr3_nt: TGTGCTAGTGGTACAAACTACGAGCAGTACTTC

clone_size: few
j_call: TRBJ2-2
d_call: TRBD2
v_call: TRBV30
cdr3_aa: CAWSNLGLADGELFF
cdr3_nt: TGTGCCTGGAGTAATCTGGGACTAGCGGACGGGGAGCTGTTTTTT

clone_size: NA
j_call: TRBJ1-1
d_call: TRBD1
v_call: TRBV19
cdr3_aa: CASSARDRPPEAFF
cdr3_nt: TGTGCCAGTAGTGCCAGGGACAGGCCCCCTGAAGCTTTCTTT

clone_size: NA
j_call: TRBJ1-4
d_call: NA
v_call: TRBV7-2
cdr3_aa: CASSLVGRGMSGNEKLFF
cdr3_nt: TGTGCCAGCAGCTTAGTGGGTCGAGGGATGTCGGGTAATGAAAAACTGTTTTTT

clone_size: NA
j_call: TRBJ1-1
d_call: TRBD1
v_call: TRBV5-1
cdr3_aa: CASSPGTGGVGTEAFF
cdr3_nt: TGCGCCAGCAGCCCCGGGACAGGGGGCGTAGGGACTGAAGCTTTCTTT

clone_size: NA
j_call: TRBJ1-2
d_call: NA
v_call: TRBV30
cdr3_aa: CAWSPGQFNYGYTF
cdr3_nt: TGTGCCTGGAGCCCAGGACAGTTTAACTATGGCTACACCTTC

clone_size: NA
j_call: TRBJ2-7
d_call: NA
v_call: TRBV10-3
cdr3_aa: CAISAEQGIYEQYF
cdr3_nt: TGTGCCATCAGTGCCGAACAGGGTATCTACGAGCAGTACTTC

clone_size: once
j_call: TRBJ2-2
d_call: TRBD2
v_call: TRBV5-4
cdr3_aa: CASSPIAGGLTGELFF
cdr3_nt: TGTGCCAGCAGCCCCATAGCGGGGGGGCTTACCGGGGAGCTGTTTTTT

clone_size: NA
j_call: TRBJ2-7
d_call: NA
v_call: TRBV11-3
cdr3_aa: CASSLDAGSTPATREQYF
cdr3_nt: TGTGCCAGCAGCTTAGATGCGGGCTCCACCCCGGCCACCAGAGAGCAGTACTTC

clone_size: NA
j_call: TRBJ2-5
d_call: NA
v_call: TRBV7-2
cdr3_aa: CASSLYSGGKTQYF
cdr3_nt: TGTGCCAGCAGCTTATACTCTGGCGGAAAGACCCAGTACTTC

clone_size: NA
j_call: TRBJ2-3
d_call: TRBD2
v_call: TRBV5-1
cdr3_aa: CASSLGVGTSGTDTQYF
cdr3_nt: TGCGCCAGCAGCTTGGGAGTGGGGACTAGCGGCACAGATACGCAGTATTTT

clone_size: NA
j_call: TRBJ2-1
d_call: TRBD2
v_call: TRBV5-4
cdr3_aa: CASSLPRSGRVNEQFF
cdr3_nt: TGTGCCAGCAGCTTGCCTAGGAGCGGGAGAGTGAATGAGCAGTTCTTC

clone_size: NA
j_call: TRBJ2-3
d_call: NA
v_call: TRBV7-2
cdr3_aa: CASSLVRGAATQYF
cdr3_nt: TGTGCCAGCAGCTTAGTTCGGGGGGCCGCTACGCAGTATTTT

clone_size: NA
j_call: TRBJ1-1
d_call: NA
v_call: TRBV7-3
cdr3_aa: CASSLNRDGEAFF
cdr3_nt: TGTGCCAGCAGCTTAAACAGGGACGGTGAAGCTTTCTTT

clone_size: NA
j_call: TRBJ1-1
d_call: TRBD1
v_call: TRBV7-2
cdr3_aa: CASTTTGTVSEAFF
cdr3_nt: TGTGCCAGCACAACCACCGGGACAGTCTCTGAAGCTTTCTTT

clone_size: once
j_call: TRBJ2-2
d_call: NA
v_call: TRBV7-3
cdr3_aa: CASSLTGTGELFF
cdr3_nt: TGTGCCAGCAGCTTGACAGGCACCGGGGAGCTGTTTTTT

clone_size: NA
j_call: TRBJ1-2
d_call: TRBD1
v_call: TRBV7-9
cdr3_aa: CASIRTGRGDGYTF
cdr3_nt: TGTGCCAGCATACGGACAGGGCGCGGGGATGGCTACACCTTC

clone_size: NA
j_call: TRBJ2-2
d_call: TRBD1
v_call: TRBV2
cdr3_aa: CASRPGQAVLGELFF
cdr3_nt: TGTGCCAGCAGACCGGGACAGGCGGTACTTGGGGAGCTGTTTTTT

clone_size: NA
j_call: TRBJ2-1
d_call: TRBD2
v_call: TRBV5-1
cdr3_aa: CASSSTSGSYNEQFF
cdr3_nt: TGCGCCAGCAGCTCGACTAGCGGGTCCTACAATGAGCAGTTCTTC